This T cell receptor (beta chain) was captured in a study of T-cell reconstitution after alpha-beta-depleted transplantation in children. Study-wide findings and caveats: One year post-transplant, T-cell counts and diversity were largely derived from T cells produced anew.

Library preparation (for TCRbeta) was performed with unique molecular identifiers. TCRdb processed the PCR reads anew with MiXCR; each CDR3 protein has one entry. This table holds 190,000 or so distinct CDR3 sequences, about 6% found once. Germline V gene lookup returns CDR1 SGHRS and CDR2 YFSETQ. CDR3 size: 18 residues. Trimming removed 4 bases from V and 0 bases from J; junction bases left unmatched: 10. This clonotype showed up just a few times. Its cognate antigen is unknown. This TCR was sampled from a girl less than two years old with combined immunodeficiency, due to receive a stem cell transplant. The rearrangement joins TRBV5-1 to TRBJ2-6, with 7 nucleotides matching TRBD1. The input for sequencing was PBMCs, taken before TCRalphabeta/CD19-depleted stem cell transplant. The CDR3 nucleotides read TGCGCCAGCAGCCCCAGACAGGGCGGAAACTCTGGGGCCAACGTCCTGACTTTC. Protein sequence: CASSPRQGGNSGANVLTF.